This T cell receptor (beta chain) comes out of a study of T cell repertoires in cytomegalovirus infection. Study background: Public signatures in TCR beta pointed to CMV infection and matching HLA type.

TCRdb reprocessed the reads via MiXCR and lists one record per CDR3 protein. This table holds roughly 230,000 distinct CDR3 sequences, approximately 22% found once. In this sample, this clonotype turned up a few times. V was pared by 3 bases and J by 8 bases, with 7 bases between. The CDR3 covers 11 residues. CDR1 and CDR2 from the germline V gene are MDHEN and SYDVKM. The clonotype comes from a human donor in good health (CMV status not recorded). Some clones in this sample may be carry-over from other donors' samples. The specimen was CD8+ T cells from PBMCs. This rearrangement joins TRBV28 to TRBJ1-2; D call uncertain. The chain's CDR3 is CASSFDGGYTF. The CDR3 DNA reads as TGTGCCAGCAGTTTCGACGGGGGCTACACCTTC.